These 12 T cell receptor beta chains originate from one sample sequenced in a study of control samples from healthy donors and cancer patients. Only in-frame clones appear in the TCRdb table, and some are missing; sequencing was by immunoSEQ multiplex PCR. The sample holds about 10,000 clones, around 90% seen once. The source material was PBMCs. These receptors were taken from a man between 60 and 70 years old with colorectal cancer.

Only one count was recorded for this clone. The chain joins TRBV4-3 to TRBJ2-2; D is ambiguous. There are 14 residues in the CDR3. The germline V and J ends were trimmed by 4 bases and 6 bases, with 12 bases remaining between them. Looked up from germline, CDR1 is LGHNA and CDR2 is YSLEER. DNA for the CDR3: TGCGCCAGCAGCCCCCGCGAGAGGTCCGGGGAGCTGTTTTTT. Protein: CASSPRERSGELFF.

V is TRBV19 and J is TRBJ1-4; D gene ambiguous. CDR3 length: 17 residues. Trimming cost V 1 base and J 7 bases, with 19 bases left between them. Germline CDR1 is LNHDA and CDR2 is SQIVND (reference sequence). DNA for the CDR3: TGTGCCAGTAGTATAGGGGAAGGAGGTTCCTTTGGTGAAAAACTGTTTTTT. This gives the protein CASSIGEGGSFGEKLFF.

V gene TRBV4-2 combines with J gene TRBJ2-7, with D perhaps TRBD2 (6 bases). The length of the CDR3 is 14 residues. Between the trimmed V and J ends, which lost 0 bases and 6 bases, there was a span of 12 bases. Per the germline V gene, CDR1 is LGHNA and CDR2 is YNFKEQ. The CDR3 DNA sequence: TGTGCCAGCAGCCAAGATCCCCAGGGAGGCGAGCAGTACTTC. Residues: CASSQDPQGGEQYF.

This sequence joins TRBV5-1 and TRBJ2-5, with 7 bases aligning to TRBD1. In germline, CDR1 is SGHRS, CDR2 YFSETQ. CDR3 length equals 16 residues. The V segment lost 4 bases and the J segment 2 bases; nucleotides outside the gene matches: 11. The CDR3 region is CASSTGTVISQETQYF. The CDR3 DNA reads as TGCGCCAGCAGCACAGGGACAGTTATTTCACAAGAGACCCAGTACTTC.

The rearrangement uses TRBV7-2 and TRBJ2-1, with TRBD2 identical over 15 bases. The trim removed 4 bases at V and 8 bases at J, leaving 3 bases unmatched. This CDR3 comprises 15 residues. CDR1 and CDR2 (germline): SGHTA, FQGNSA. CDR3 sequence reads: CASSSGLAGGDEQFF. DNA for the CDR3: TGTGCCAGCAGCTCTGGACTAGCGGGGGGGGATGAGCAGTTCTTC.

This rearrangement joins TRBV25-1 to TRBJ2-7, with a tentative D call TRBD1 (5 bases). The CDR3 length is 13 residues. V lost 10 bases and J 3 bases, leaving 16 bases between the germline ends. Germline V gene data show CDR1 as MGHDK and CDR2 as SYGVNS. The CDR3 region is CATTPGDSYEQYF. The CDR3 DNA follows: TGTGCCACCACACCCGGAGACAGCTACGAGCAGTACTTC.

This chain links TRBV3-1 (or the pseudogene TRBV3-2) with TRBJ2-1, with a possible D match to TRBD2 (5 bases). V was trimmed by 6 bases and J by 6 bases, leaving 15 bases between them. CDR3 length equals 14 residues. Germline CDR1 and CDR2: LGHDT and YNNKEL (reference sequence). CDR3 region: CASRPTRDRNEQFF. CDR3 DNA sequence: TGTGCCAGCAGACCCACCCGGGATCGCAATGAGCAGTTCTTC.

The chain carries TRBV2 and TRBJ1-6; perhaps TRBD1 as D (6 bases). The germline V gene has CDR1 SNHLY and CDR2 FYNNEI. The germline V and J ends were trimmed by 2 bases and 3 bases, with 20 bases remaining between them. This CDR3 is built from 19 residues. The CDR3 DNA sequence: TGTGCCAGCAGTGAATCTTTTTTGGGACAAAGTTTCTATAATTCACCCCTCCACTTT. As protein: CASSESFLGQSFYNSPLHF.

V usage is TRBV30 and J usage is TRBJ1-2, with D unresolved. CDR3 size: 14 residues. The germline V and J ends were trimmed by 3 bases and 5 bases, with 16 bases remaining between them. The germline CDR1 and CDR2 sequences are GTSNPN and SVGIG (reference sequence). CDR3 DNA: TGTGCCTGGAGGGGCGCCTTCTCCCTTTATGGCTACACCTTC. Its translation: CAWRGAFSLYGYTF.

A single count supports this clone. J is TRBJ2-6 and V is TRBV30, with TRBD1 as a possible D gene (5 bases). Germline CDR1 GTSNPN, CDR2 SVGIG (reference sequence). Deletions cut 4 bases from V and 0 bases from J, with 10 bases between. CDR3 length equals 15 residues. CDR3 nucleotide sequence: TGTGCCTGGAATACAGGCTCCTCTGGGGCCAACGTCCTGACTTTC. Translated, it gives CAWNTGSSGANVLTF.

The V gene is TRBV7-8, the J gene TRBJ1-5; D gene uncertain. This CDR3 contains 13 residues. Trimming pared 5 bases from V and 0 bases from J, leaving 5 bases between. Germline values: CDR1 SGHVS, CDR2 FQNEAQ. The CDR3 nucleotides are TGTGCCAGCAGCGGCAATAGCAATCAGCCCCAGCATTTT. It specifies CASSGNSNQPQHF.

This clone was picked up one time. This sequence joins TRBV11-1 and TRBJ2-1; possible D gene TRBD1, 7 bases. V lost 1 base and J 2 bases, leaving 12 bases between the germline ends. There are 16 residues in the CDR3. Germline V gene lookup returns CDR1 SGHAT and CDR2 FQDESV (reference sequence). Written as DNA, the CDR3 is TGTGCCAGCAGCTTAGAATCAGGGGGGCCCTACAATGAGCAGTTCTTC. Residues: CASSLESGGPYNEQFF.